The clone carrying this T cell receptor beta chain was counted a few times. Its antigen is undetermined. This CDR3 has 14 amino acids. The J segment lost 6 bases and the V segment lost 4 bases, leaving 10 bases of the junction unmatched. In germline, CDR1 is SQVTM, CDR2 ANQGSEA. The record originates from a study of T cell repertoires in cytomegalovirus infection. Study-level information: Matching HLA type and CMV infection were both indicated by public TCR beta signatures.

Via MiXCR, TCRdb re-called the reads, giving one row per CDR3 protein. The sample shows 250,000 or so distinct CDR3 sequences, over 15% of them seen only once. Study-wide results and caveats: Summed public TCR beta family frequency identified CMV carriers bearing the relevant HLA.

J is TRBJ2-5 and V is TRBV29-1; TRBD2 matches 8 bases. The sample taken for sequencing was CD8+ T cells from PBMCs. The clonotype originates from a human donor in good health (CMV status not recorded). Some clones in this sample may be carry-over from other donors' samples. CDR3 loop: CSVGRLAGRKTQYF. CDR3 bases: TGCAGCGTTGGTCGGCTAGCGGGTAGAAAGACCCAGTACTTC. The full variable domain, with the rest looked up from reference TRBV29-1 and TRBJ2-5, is SAVISQKPSRDICQRGTSLTIQCQVDSQVTMMFWYRQQPGQSLTLIATANQGSEATYESGFVIDKFPISRPNLTFSTLTVSNMSPEDSSIYLCSVGRLAGRKTQYFGPGTRLLVL.